The 6 T cell receptor beta chains below come from one sample, sequenced in a study of blood T cell repertoires in COVID-19. Some clones are missing from TCRdb's copy, which holds only in-frame ones; the method was immunoSEQ multiplex PCR. The data contain some 320,000 clones, more than 90% of them singletons. The sample was PBMCs or T cells enriched from blood (not recorded which). The receptors derive from a woman under 40 who had been exposed to COVID-19.

This clone is a singleton in its sample. J is TRBJ1-1 and V is TRBV5-1; D is possibly TRBD1 (6 bases). Germline loops: CDR1 SGHRS, CDR2 YFSETQ. The CDR3 runs 15 residues. The V gene lost 4 bases and the J gene lost 4 bases, with 17 bases spanning the gap. The CDR3 loop reads CASSETGNGGTEAFF. CDR3 nucleotide sequence: TGCGCCAGCAGCGAGACAGGCAATGGGGGCACTGAAGCTTTCTTT.

The CDR3 nucleotides read TGTGCCAGTAGGGTCGACAGGTACCCCTACAATGAGCAGTTCTTC. Its protein product is CASRVDRYPYNEQFF. This rearrangement joins TRBV19 to TRBJ2-1, with a possible D match to TRBD1 (6 bases). The V end lost 6 bases, the J end lost 2 bases, and 14 bases lay between the germline ends. This CDR3 comprises 15 residues. Germline CDR1 is LNHDA and CDR2 is SQIVND (reference sequence). Looking up the rest from reference TRBV19 and TRBJ2-1 gives the full variable domain: DGGITQSPKYLFRKEGQNVTLSCEQNLNHDAMYWYRQDPGQGLRLIYYSQIVNDFQKGDIAEGYSVSREKKESFPLTVTSAQKNPTAFYLCASRVDRYPYNEQFFGPGTRLTVL.

This clone was observed a handful of times. The rearrangement joins TRBV12-5 to TRBJ2-1; tentative D call: TRBD2 (6 bases). Trimming removed 0 bases at V and 6 bases at J, with 24 bases between. Germline V gene lookup returns CDR1 LGHNT and CDR2 FRNRAP. The length of the CDR3 is 19 residues. This CDR3 reads CASGLVPSLGTERGNEQFF. The DNA for the CDR3 is TGTGCTAGTGGTTTGGTACCCTCCCTCGGGACTGAGAGGGGCAATGAGCAGTTCTTC. The full variable domain, in which reference TRBV12-5 and TRBJ2-1 provide the parts outside the CDR3, is DARVTQTPRHKVTEMGQEVTMRCQPILGHNTVFWYRQTMMQGLELLAYFRNRAPLDDSGMPKDRFSAEMPDATLATLKIQPSEPRDSAVYFCASGLVPSLGTERGNEQFFGPGTRLTVL.

The chain joins TRBV19 to TRBJ1-5; maybe TRBD1 (6 bases). The CDR3 has 13 amino acids. V shed 4 bases and J shed 6 bases, with 10 bases lying between them. Germline assignment: CDR1 LNHDA and CDR2 SQIVND (reference sequence). CDR3 nucleotides: TGTGCCAGTAGTACCCGGACAGTTCAGCCCCAGCATTTT. This translates into CASSTRTVQPQHF.

This clone was seen more than once but under ten times. The chain joins TRBV18 to TRBJ1-5; 7 nucleotides align to TRBD1. J gave up 5 bases and V 3 bases, and 7 bases lay outside the gene matches. This CDR3 is 15 amino acids long. The germline gives CDR1 KGHSH, CDR2 LQKENI. CDR3 nucleotide sequence: TGTGCCAGCTCACCGACAGGGTTGACGGATCAGCCCCAGCATTTT. Its translation: CASSPTGLTDQPQHF. Based on the CDR3 plus reference TRBV18 and TRBJ1-5, the full variable domain is NAGVMQNPRHLVRRRGQEARLRCSPMKGHSHVYWYRQLPEEGLKFMVYLQKENIIDESGMPKERFSAEFPKEGPSILRIQQVVRGDSAAYFCASSPTGLTDQPQHFGDGTRLSIL.

This clone has just one count. The V and J genes are TRBV9 and TRBJ2-7, with D possibly being TRBD1 (5 bases). CDR1 and CDR2 from the germline V gene are SGDLS and YYNGEE. V shed 5 bases and J shed 4 bases, with 19 bases lying between them. CDR3 size: 15 residues. The CDR3 coding sequence is TGTGCCAGCAGTACTGAAACAGGCGAAGTATACGAGCAGTACTTC. This encodes CASSTETGEVYEQYF.